The clone carrying this TCR beta chain was recorded many times. As for the cDNA, it was generated by 5'RACE with 10-nucleotide random UMIs. TCRdb passed the 5' RACE reads through MiXCR, listing each CDR3 protein once. Of 50,000 or so distinct CDR3 sequences in the sample, 3.6% are singletons; the top ten hold 1.5% to 2%. The entry originates in a study of neurological immune-mediated disorders. Unsorted libraries used 2 million PBMCs kept at -80 degrees C. This CDR3 has 13 amino acids. V dropped 0 bases and J dropped 3 bases, with 3 bases sitting between them. CDR1 and CDR2 (germline): SGHDN, FVKESK. This receptor was identified in a young man with multiple sclerosis. The chain employs TRBV14 and TRBJ2-4, with D unclear. Sequencing was carried out using PBMCs. The DNA for the CDR3 is TGTGCCAGCAGCCAAGACAGCAAAAACATTCAGTACTTC. The encoded protein is CASSQDSKNIQYF. The full variable domain, its missing parts supplied by reference TRBV14 and TRBJ2-4, is EAGVTQFPSHSVIEKGQTVTLRCDPISGHDNLYWYRRVMGKEIKFLLHFVKESKQDESGMPNNRFLAERTGGTYSTLKVQPAELEDSGVYFCASSQDSKNIQYFGAGTRLSVL.